This record covers a single T cell receptor (beta chain). The sample originates from a study of shared clonotypes between healthy human individuals. The CDR3 is 13 amino acids. Germline CDR1 and CDR2: SGHNT and YENEEA. Trimming removed 2 bases from V and 1 base from J, with 6 bases in between. The authors loaded 200 ng DNA, approximately 30,000 T cell genomes, into sorted-subset replicate PCRs. Repertoires were generated with immunoSEQ multiplex PCR, while TCRdb's copy carries only in-frame clones and drops some. The sample yields fewer than 400,000 clones, about 74% seen once. The sample was memory CD4+ T cells sorted from blood. The sample's subset: CD45RA-negative fraction. V and J are TRBV11-3 and TRBJ2-7; D not certain. The receptor's source is a man under 40 in good health. The CDR3 protein is CASSLRHSYEQYF. The DNA for the CDR3 is TGTGCCAGCAGCTTAAGGCATTCCTACGAGCAGTACTTC.